This T cell receptor (beta chain) appears in the sequencing data of a study of T cells after yellow fever vaccination. General observations from the study: Abundant contaminating clonotypes from the bulk population could appear in FACS-sorted repertoires.

As to this clonotype: As yet, its antigen is unknown.

MiXCR was run by TCRdb on the 5' RACE reads, yielding one entry per CDR3 protein. The sample gives about 170,000 distinct CDR3 sequences, approximately 10% of which show up once; 36% is in the top ten. This specimen consisted of CD8+ T cells sorted from PBMCs, obtained 15 days after the yellow fever booster vaccination. The clonotype was recovered from a young man who received the YFV17D yellow fever vaccine.

The CDR3 spells CASSSNRGRVNEQFF. CDR3 sequence (DNA): TGTGCCAGCAGCTCGAACAGGGGGCGGGTCAATGAGCAGTTCTTC. The chain uses TRBV7-3 and TRBJ2-1, with TRBD1 matching 9 bases. Germline V gives CDR1 SGHTA, CDR2 FQGTGA. The V and J ends lost 4 bases and 6 bases, in that order; junction bases with no gene match: 7. The CDR3 loop spans 15 amino acids.